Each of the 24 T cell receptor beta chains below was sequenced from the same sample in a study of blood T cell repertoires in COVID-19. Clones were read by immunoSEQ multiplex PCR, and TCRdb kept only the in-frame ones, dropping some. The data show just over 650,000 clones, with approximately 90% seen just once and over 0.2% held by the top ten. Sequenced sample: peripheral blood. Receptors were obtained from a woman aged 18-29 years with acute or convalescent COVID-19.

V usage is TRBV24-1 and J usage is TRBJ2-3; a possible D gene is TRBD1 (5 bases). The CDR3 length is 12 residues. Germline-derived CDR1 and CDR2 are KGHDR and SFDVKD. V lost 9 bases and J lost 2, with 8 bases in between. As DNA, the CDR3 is TGTGCCACCGCAGGGCCCACAGATACGCAGTATTTT. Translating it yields CATAGPTDTQYF.

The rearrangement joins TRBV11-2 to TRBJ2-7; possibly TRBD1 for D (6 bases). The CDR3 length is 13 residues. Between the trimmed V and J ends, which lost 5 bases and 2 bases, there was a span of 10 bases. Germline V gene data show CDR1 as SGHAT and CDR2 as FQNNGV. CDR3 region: CASSPGQTYEQYF. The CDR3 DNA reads TGTGCCAGCAGCCCGGGACAAACCTACGAGCAGTACTTC.

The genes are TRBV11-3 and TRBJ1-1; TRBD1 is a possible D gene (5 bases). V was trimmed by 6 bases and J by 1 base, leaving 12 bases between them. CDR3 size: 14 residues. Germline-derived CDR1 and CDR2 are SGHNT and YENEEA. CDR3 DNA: TGTGCCAGCAGTTTCGGGGGTTCGAACACTGAAGCTTTCTTT. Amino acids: CASSFGGSNTEAFF.

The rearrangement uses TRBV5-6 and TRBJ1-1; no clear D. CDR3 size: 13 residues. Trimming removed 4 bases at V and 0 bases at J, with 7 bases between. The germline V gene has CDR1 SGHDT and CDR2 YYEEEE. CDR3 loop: CASSEILNTEAFF. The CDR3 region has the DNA TGTGCCAGCAGCGAGATCTTGAACACTGAAGCTTTCTTT.

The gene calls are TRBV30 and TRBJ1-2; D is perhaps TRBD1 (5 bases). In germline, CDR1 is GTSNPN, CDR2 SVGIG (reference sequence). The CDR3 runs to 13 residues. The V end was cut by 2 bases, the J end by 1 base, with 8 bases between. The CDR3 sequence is CAWSFGHNYGYTF. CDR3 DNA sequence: TGTGCCTGGAGTTTTGGACATAACTATGGCTACACCTTC.

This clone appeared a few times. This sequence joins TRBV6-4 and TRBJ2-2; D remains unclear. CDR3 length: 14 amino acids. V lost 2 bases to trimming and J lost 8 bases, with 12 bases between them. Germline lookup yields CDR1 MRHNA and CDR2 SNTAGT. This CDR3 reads CASSDGSAGGELFF. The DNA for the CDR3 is TGTGCCAGCAGTGACGGGTCTGCCGGGGGGGAGCTGTTTTTT.

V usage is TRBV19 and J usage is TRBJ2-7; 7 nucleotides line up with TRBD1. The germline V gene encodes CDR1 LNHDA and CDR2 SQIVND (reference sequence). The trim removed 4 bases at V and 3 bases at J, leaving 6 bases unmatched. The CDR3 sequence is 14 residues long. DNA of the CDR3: TGTGCCAGTAGTAAGAGAGACAGGGTCTACGAGCAGTACTTC. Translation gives CASSKRDRVYEQYF. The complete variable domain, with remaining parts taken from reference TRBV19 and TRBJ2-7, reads DGGITQSPKYLFRKEGQNVTLSCEQNLNHDAMYWYRQDPGQGLRLIYYSQIVNDFQKGDIAEGYSVSREKKESFPLTVTSAQKNPTAFYLCASSKRDRVYEQYFGPGTRLTVT.

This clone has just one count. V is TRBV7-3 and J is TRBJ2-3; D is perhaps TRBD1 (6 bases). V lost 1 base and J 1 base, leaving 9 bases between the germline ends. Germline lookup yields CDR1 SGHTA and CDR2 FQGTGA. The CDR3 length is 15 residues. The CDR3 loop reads CASSLMGAGTDTQYF. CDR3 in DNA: TGTGCCAGCAGCTTAATGGGGGCTGGCACAGATACGCAGTATTTT.

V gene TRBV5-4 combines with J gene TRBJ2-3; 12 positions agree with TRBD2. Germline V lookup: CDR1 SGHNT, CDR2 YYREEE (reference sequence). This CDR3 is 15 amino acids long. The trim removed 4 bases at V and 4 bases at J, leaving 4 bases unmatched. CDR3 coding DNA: TGTGCCAGCAGCCTAGGACTAGCGGGGTCAGATACGCAGTATTTT. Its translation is CASSLGLAGSDTQYF.

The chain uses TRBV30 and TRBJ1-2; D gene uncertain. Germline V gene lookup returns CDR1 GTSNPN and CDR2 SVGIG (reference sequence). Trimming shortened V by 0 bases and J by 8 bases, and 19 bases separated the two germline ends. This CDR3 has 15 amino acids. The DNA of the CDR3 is TGTGCCTGGAGTGTCCGGGTCAGACCCCCCGGGGGCTACACCTTC. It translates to CAWSVRVRPPGGYTF. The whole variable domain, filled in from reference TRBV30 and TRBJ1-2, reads SQTIHQWPATLVQPVGSPLSLECTVEGTSNPNLYWYRQAAGRGLQLLFYSVGIGQISSEVPQNLSASRPQDRQFILSSKKLLLSDSGFYLCAWSVRVRPPGGYTFGSGTRLTVV.

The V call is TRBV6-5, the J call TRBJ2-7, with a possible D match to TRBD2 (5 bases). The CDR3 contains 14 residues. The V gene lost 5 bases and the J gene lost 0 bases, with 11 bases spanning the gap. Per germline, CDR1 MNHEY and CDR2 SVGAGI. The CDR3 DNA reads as TGTGCCAGCAGTAGGCCCGGGGACTCCTACGAGCAGTACTTC. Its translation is CASSRPGDSYEQYF.

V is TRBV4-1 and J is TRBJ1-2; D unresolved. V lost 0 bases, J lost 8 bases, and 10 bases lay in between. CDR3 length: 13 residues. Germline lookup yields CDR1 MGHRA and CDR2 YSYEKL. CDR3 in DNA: TGCGCCAGCAGCCAAGACCCCGCGGGCGGCTACACCTTC. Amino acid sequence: CASSQDPAGGYTF.

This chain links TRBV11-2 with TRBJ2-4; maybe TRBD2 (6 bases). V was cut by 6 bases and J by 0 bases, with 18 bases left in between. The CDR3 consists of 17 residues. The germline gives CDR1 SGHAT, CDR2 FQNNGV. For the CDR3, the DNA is TGTGCCAGCAGTCTGCGGGGCGAAACTCTAGCCAAAAACATTCAGTACTTC. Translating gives CASSLRGETLAKNIQYF.

The CDR3 DNA is TGTGCCAGCAGACAACCGGGACTCCCGGGTACGCAGTATTTT. It specifies CASRQPGLPGTQYF. J is TRBJ2-3 and V is TRBV5-6, with D possibly TRBD2 on 6 matching bases. CDR3 length: 14 residues. Germline assignment: CDR1 SGHDT and CDR2 YYEEEE. Trimming stripped 5 bases from V and 8 bases from J, with 18 bases between. The full variable domain, in which reference TRBV5-6 and TRBJ2-3 provide the parts outside the CDR3, is DAGVTQSPTHLIKTRGQQVTLRCSPKSGHDTVSWYQQALGQGPQFIFQYYEEEERQRGNFPDRFSGHQFPNYSSELNVNALLLGDSALYLCASRQPGLPGTQYFGPGTRLTVL.

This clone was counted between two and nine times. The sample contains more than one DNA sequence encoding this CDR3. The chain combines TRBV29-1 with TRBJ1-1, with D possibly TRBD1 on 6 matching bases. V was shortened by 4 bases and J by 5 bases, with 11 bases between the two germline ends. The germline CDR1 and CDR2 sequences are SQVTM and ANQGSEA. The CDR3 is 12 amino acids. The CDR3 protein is CSVVRGWTEAFF. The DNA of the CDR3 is TGCAGCGTTGTCAGGGGTTGGACTGAAGCTTTCTTT. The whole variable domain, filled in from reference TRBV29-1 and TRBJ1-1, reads SAVISQKPSRDICQRGTSLTIQCQVDSQVTMMFWYRQQPGQSLTLIATANQGSEATYESGFVIDKFPISRPNLTFSTLTVSNMSPEDSSIYLCSVVRGWTEAFFGQGTRLTVV.

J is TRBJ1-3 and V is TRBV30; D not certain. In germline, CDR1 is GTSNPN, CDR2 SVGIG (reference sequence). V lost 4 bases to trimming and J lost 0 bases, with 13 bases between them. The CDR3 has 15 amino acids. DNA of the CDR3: TGTGCCTGGACCGAGAACCCGGGCTCTGGAAACACCATATATTTT. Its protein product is CAWTENPGSGNTIYF. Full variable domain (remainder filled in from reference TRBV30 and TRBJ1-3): SQTIHQWPATLVQPVGSPLSLECTVEGTSNPNLYWYRQAAGRGLQLLFYSVGIGQISSEVPQNLSASRPQDRQFILSSKKLLLSDSGFYLCAWTENPGSGNTIYFGEGSWLTVV.

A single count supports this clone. The CDR3 spells CASSFTDRGPLNTEAFF. The CDR3 DNA reads TGCGCCAGCAGCTTTACGGACAGGGGGCCCTTGAACACTGAAGCTTTCTTT. This sequence joins TRBV5-1 and TRBJ1-1, with 11 bases identical to TRBD1. Germline-derived CDR1 and CDR2 are SGHRS and YFSETQ. The CDR3 contains 17 residues. V trimming: 2 bases; J trimming: 0 bases; junction bases outside the gene matches: 6.

CDR3: CASSQDTEETQYF. In nucleotides, the CDR3 is TGTGCCAGCAGCCAAGACACCGAAGAGACCCAGTACTTC. J is TRBJ2-5 and V is TRBV7-9; no clear D gene. V lost 5 bases, J lost 3 bases, and 10 bases lay in between. The CDR3 is 13 residues long. Germline CDR1 is SEHNR and CDR2 is FQNEAQ (reference sequence).

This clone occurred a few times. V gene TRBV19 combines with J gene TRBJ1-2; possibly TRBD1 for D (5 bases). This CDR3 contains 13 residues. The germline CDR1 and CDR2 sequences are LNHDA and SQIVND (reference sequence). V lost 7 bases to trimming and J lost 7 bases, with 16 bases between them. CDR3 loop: CASTSQRGIGYTF. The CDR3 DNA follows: TGTGCCAGTACCTCGCAACGGGGGATTGGCTACACCTTC.

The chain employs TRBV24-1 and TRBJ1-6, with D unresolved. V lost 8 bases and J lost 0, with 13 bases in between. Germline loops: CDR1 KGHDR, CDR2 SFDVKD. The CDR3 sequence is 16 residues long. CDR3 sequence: CATTITDNSYNSPLHF. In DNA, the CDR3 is TGTGCCACCACAATAACTGACAACTCCTATAATTCACCCCTCCACTTT.

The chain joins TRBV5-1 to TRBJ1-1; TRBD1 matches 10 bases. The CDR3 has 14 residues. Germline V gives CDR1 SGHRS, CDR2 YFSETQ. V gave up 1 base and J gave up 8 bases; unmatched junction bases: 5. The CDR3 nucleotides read TGCGCCAGCAGCTTGTTCGGGACAGGGGTCGAAGCTTTCTTT. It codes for CASSLFGTGVEAFF.

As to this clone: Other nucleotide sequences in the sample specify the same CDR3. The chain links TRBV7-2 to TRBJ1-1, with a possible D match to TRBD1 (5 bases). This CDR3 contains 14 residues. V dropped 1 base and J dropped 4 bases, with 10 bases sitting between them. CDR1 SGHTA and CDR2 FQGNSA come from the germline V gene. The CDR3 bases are TGTGCCAGCAGCTTAGATCGGGGGGGCACTGAAGCTTTCTTT. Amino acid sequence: CASSLDRGGTEAFF. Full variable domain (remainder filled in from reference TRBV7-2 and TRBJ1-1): GAGVSQSPSNKVTEKGKDVELRCDPISGHTALYWYRQSLGQGLEFLIYFQGNSAPDKSGLPSDRFSAERTGGSVSTLTIQRTQQEDSAVYLCASSLDRGGTEAFFGQGTRLTVV.

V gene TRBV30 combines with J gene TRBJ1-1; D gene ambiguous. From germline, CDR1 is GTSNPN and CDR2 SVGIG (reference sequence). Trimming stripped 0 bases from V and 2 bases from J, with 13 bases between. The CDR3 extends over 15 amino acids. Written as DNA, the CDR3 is TGTGCCTGGAGTGTGGGGAAGGGAGTAAACACTGAAGCTTTCTTT. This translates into CAWSVGKGVNTEAFF.

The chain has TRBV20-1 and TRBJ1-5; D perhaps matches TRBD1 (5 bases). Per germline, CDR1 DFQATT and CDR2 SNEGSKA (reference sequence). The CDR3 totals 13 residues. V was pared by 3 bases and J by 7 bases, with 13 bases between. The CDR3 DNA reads TGCAGTGCTAGTAGCGCAGGGTGGCAGCCCCAGCATTTT. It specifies CSASSAGWQPQHF.